The rows below give T cell receptor beta chains drawn from one sample of a study of T cells in Graves' hyperthyroidism and ophthalmopathy. In TCRdb, the multiplex PCR reads were re-called with MiXCR into one record per CDR3 protein. The sample lists fewer than 350,000 distinct CDR3 sequences, under 25% occurring once. Sequencing was carried out using blood. Receptor source: a woman aged 50 to 60 with Graves' hyperthyroidism. Both conserved end residues are part of each CDR3. The D gene is left open where the match is weak. Expanded clones get a size class; other rows say once, few or many, or leave the size out.

j_gene | d_gene | abundance | len | v_gene | CDR3nt | CDR3aa
TRBJ2-1 | TRBD1 | few | 16 | TRBV19 | TGTGCCAGTAGTATAGTCGGGACAGGGGCCTACAATGAGCAGTTCTTC | CASSIVGTGAYNEQFF
TRBJ2-4 | - | many | 14 | TRBV10-3 | TGTGCCATCAGTGAGTCGGTGGGAGGAGACATTCAGTACTTC | CAISESVGGDIQYF
TRBJ2-7 | - | many | 12 | TRBV6-1 | TGTGCCAGCTATGGTCGACCCTACGAGCAGTACTTC | CASYGRPYEQYF
TRBJ1-4 | TRBD1 | many | 13 | TRBV11-2 | TGTGCCAGCAGCCCCGGGACAGGAGAAAAACTGTTTTTT | CASSPGTGEKLFF
TRBJ2-1 | TRBD2 | - | 16 | TRBV6-2/TRBV6-3 | TGTGCCAGCAGCAGTAGCGGGAGGACCTCCTACAATGAGCAGTTCTTC | CASSSSGRTSYNEQFF
TRBJ2-5 | - | many | 13 | TRBV18 | TGTGCCAGCTCACCGAGGAGCGCGGAGACCCAGTACTTC | CASSPRSAETQYF
TRBJ2-7 | TRBD2 | - | 17 | TRBV20-1 | TGCAGTGCTCCCGGGACTAGCGAAATCCCCGGGTCCTACGAGCAGTACTTC | CSAPGTSEIPGSYEQYF
TRBJ2-3 | - | many | 15 | TRBV7-3 | TGTGCCAGCAGCTCCTCGGGACTTTCCACAGATACGCAGTATTTT | CASSSSGLSTDTQYF
TRBJ2-1 | - | many | 16 | TRBV5-1 | TGCGCCAGCAGTTCTGCTCCGGGGACCACCTACAATGAGCAGTTCTTC | CASSSAPGTTYNEQFF
TRBJ1-5 | - | - | 15 | TRBV20-1 | TGCAGTGCTAGTGTTGGAGGGGTCTCGAATCAGCCCCAGCATTTT | CSASVGGVSNQPQHF
TRBJ1-5 | TRBD1 | many | 15 | TRBV20-1 | TGCAGTGCTAGGGCTTTACAGGGGAGCAATCAGCCCCAGCATTTT | CSARALQGSNQPQHF
TRBJ1-1 | - | few | 13 | TRBV7-9 | TGTGCCAGCAGCTATAGAAGAGGTGATGAAGCTTTCTTT | CASSYRRGDEAFF
TRBJ1-2 | - | - | 14 | TRBV7-2 | TGTGCCAGCAGCTCCGACGGGGGAAATAGAGGCTACACCTTC | CASSSDGGNRGYTF
TRBJ2-1 | TRBD2 | - | 17 | TRBV7-6 | TGTGCCAGCAGCTTAGAGGGACTAGCGGGAGGAGGGGGTGAGCAGTTCTTC | CASSLEGLAGGGGEQFF
TRBJ1-5 | TRBD1 | few | 13 | TRBV20-1 | TGCAGTGGCCGACAGGGGGCCAGTCAGCCCCAGCATTTT | CSGRQGASQPQHF
TRBJ2-1 | - | - | 13 | TRBV10-1 | TGCGCCAGCAGTGAGTCAGGGGGTAGGACCGAGTTCTTC | CASSESGGRTEFF